A single sample is the source of the 12 T cell receptor beta chains below, sequenced in a study of cytomegalovirus exposure and HLA in healthy donors. Primers for the PCR totalled 60 Vbeta and 13 Jbeta. Sequenced by immunoSEQ multiplex PCR; TCRdb stores in-frame clones only, minus some. This sample carries 150,000 to 200,000 clones, approximately 85% of them seen once, and the ten largest clones take roughly 10%. The specimen was PBMCs. Receptors were obtained from a young man in good health and CMV-seropositive.

This chain uses TRBV7-8 with TRBJ2-7; TRBD1 matches 7 bases. Germline CDR1 SGHVS, CDR2 FQNEAQ. The V and J ends lost 2 bases and 0 bases, in that order; junction bases with no gene match: 16. This CDR3 has 19 residues. CDR3: CASSLSWDRAFGGSYEQYF. CDR3 nucleotides: TGTGCCAGCAGCTTATCCTGGGACAGAGCATTTGGTGGCTCCTACGAGCAGTACTTC.

The rearrangement uses TRBV5-1 and TRBJ2-1, with D possibly being TRBD1 (6 bases). This CDR3 has 15 amino acids. Per germline, CDR1 SGHRS and CDR2 YFSETQ. V was pared by 4 bases and J by 6 bases, with 17 bases between. DNA for the CDR3: TGCGCCAGCAGCACCACAGGGTTGATCGGCAATGAGCAGTTCTTC. As protein: CASSTTGLIGNEQFF.

The chain recombines TRBV21-1 with TRBJ2-4; TRBD2, the table's D call, was not compared with the DNA. TRBV21-1 is designated a pseudogene. The CDR3 loop spans 19 amino acids. The CDR3 DNA sequence: TGTGCCAGCAGCAAAGATGGTGGAGGGGCACGACTAGCCAAAAACATTCAGTACTTC. The encoded protein is CASSKDGGGARLAKNIQYF.

The chain links TRBV18 to TRBJ2-5; TRBD2 matches at 13 bases. CDR1 is KGHSH, CDR2 LQKENI, per germline. J was trimmed by 2 bases and V by 3 bases; bases with no gene match: 3. There are 16 residues in the CDR3. The CDR3 nucleotides read TGTGCCAGCTCACCGAGGACTAGCGGGGGACAAGAGACCCAGTACTTC. Its protein product is CASSPRTSGGQETQYF.

This chain links TRBV29-1 with TRBJ1-2; 10 bases line up with TRBD1. The CDR3 covers 13 residues. V trimming: 7 bases; J trimming: 4 bases; junction bases outside the gene matches: 6. In germline, CDR1 is SQVTM, CDR2 ANQGSEA. The CDR3 DNA reads as TGCAGCGCACTGGGACAGGGGCTCTATGGCTACACCTTC. Protein product: CSALGQGLYGYTF.

The chain is built from TRBV11-3 and TRBJ2-7; a possible D gene is TRBD2 (7 bases). The CDR3 contains 17 residues. V was clipped by 2 bases and J by 5 bases, with 22 bases between them. The germline gives CDR1 SGHNT, CDR2 YENEEA. This CDR3 reads CASSLRGGTGPPHEQYF. The CDR3 region has the DNA TGTGCCAGCAGCTTAAGGGGGGGAACAGGGCCTCCCCACGAGCAGTACTTC.

V and J are TRBV6-5 and TRBJ2-7; possibly TRBD2 for D (5 bases). The CDR3 has 13 amino acids. Germline V CDR1 and CDR2: MNHEY, SVGAGI. V lost 2 bases to trimming and J lost 6 bases, with 11 bases between them. The CDR3 loop reads CASSYGLVTEQYF. In DNA, the CDR3 is TGTGCCAGCAGTTACGGACTCGTGACCGAGCAGTACTTC.

V and J are TRBV21-1 and TRBJ2-7; the table's D call, TRBD2, has no DNA check behind it. TRBV21-1 is described as a pseudogene. The CDR3 is made up of 14 amino acids. The CDR3 loop reads CASSTGLALCQQYF. The CDR3 nucleotides read TGTGCCAGCAGCACTGGACTAGCGCTCTGTCAGCAGTACTTC.

The J gene is TRBJ2-3, the V gene TRBV30; TRBD1 might be the D (7 bases). V was cut by 0 bases and J by 2 bases, with 21 bases left in between. CDR1 and CDR2 from the germline V gene are GTSNPN and SVGIG (reference sequence). The CDR3 covers 18 residues. CDR3 nucleotide sequence: TGTGCCTGGAGTGTATTGTTCAGGGCAGGGGGGACCACAGATACGCAGTATTTT. It encodes CAWSVLFRAGGTTDTQYF.

V gene TRBV5-6 combines with J gene TRBJ2-5; a weak D match, TRBD2 (6 bases). The J call may be faulty, since TRBJ2-7 better matches the DNA end. Germline lookup yields CDR1 SGHDT and CDR2 YYEEEE. The CDR3 has 16 amino acids. CDR3: CASSLFPTRSGYEQYF. The CDR3 DNA is TGTGCCAGCAGCTTGTTCCCGACTAGGTCCGGCTACGAGCAGTACTTC.

This rearrangement joins TRBV7-6 to TRBJ2-7, with 9 bases aligning to TRBD1. This CDR3 contains 15 residues. Germline CDR1 reads SGHVS; CDR2 reads FNYEAQ. Trimming at V came to 5 bases and at J to 1 base, leaving 6 bases not matched to a gene. The CDR3 sequence is CASSPRDRASYEQYF. DNA of the CDR3: TGTGCCAGCAGCCCCCGGGACAGGGCTTCCTACGAGCAGTACTTC.

This clone was seen only once. The chain links TRBV2 to TRBJ2-7, with D perhaps matching TRBD1 (9 bases). CDR1 SNHLY and CDR2 FYNNEI come from the germline V gene. The CDR3 spans 15 residues. The ends were cut back, 8 bases at V and 2 bases at J, with 19 bases in the middle. DNA for the CDR3: TGTGCCAGCCGCGGGGGGACAGGGATGCCCTACGAGCAGTACTTC. Protein product: CASRGGTGMPYEQYF.